Listed here are 27 T cell receptor beta chains from one sample, sequenced in a study of T-cell memory formation after mild COVID-19 (TCRdb year 2021). The library was prepared using 5' RACE. Sequenced using an Illumina NovaSeq 6000. TCRdb passed the public sequencing reads through fastp at Q25 and MiXCR, retaining productive beta sequences. CDR3 protein duplicates are merged, each entry listing the most common genes and DNA. In all, the sample holds 300,000 to 400,000 distinct CDR3 sequences, and approximately 15% of those were seen once. The ten largest account for 20% to 25% of the sample. Sample: PBMCs or a T cell subset sorted from them (not recorded which). The source is a young man who had mild COVID-19 (a few samples of this study predate the infection). The sample titles of this study are shuffled in the database, so cell type and time point are left out; the donor was told from shared clones.

This clonotype has just a few counts. CDR3 nucleotide sequence: TGCAGCGTTGAGGGACAGGGGGAAGCTTTCTTT. Its translation: CSVEGQGEAFF. This chain connects TRBV29-1 to TRBJ1-1, with TRBD1 matching 10 bases. Trimming cost V 3 bases and J 8 bases; bases outside gene matches: 0. This CDR3 spans 11 amino acids. Germline CDR1 reads SQVTM; CDR2 reads ANQGSEA.

There are a few counts of this clonotype. V usage is TRBV11-2 and J usage is TRBJ2-2, with 9 positions matching TRBD2. After removal of 2 bases from V and 6 bases from J, the junction contained 7 bases not matched to a gene. The germline CDR1 and CDR2 sequences are SGHAT and FQNNGV. The CDR3 totals 16 residues. Here the CDR3 DNA reads TGTGCCAGCAGCTTAACCCCCAGCGGGGGGCCCGGGGAGCTGTTTTTT. This translates into CASSLTPSGGPGELFF.

V gene TRBV12-5 combines with J gene TRBJ1-1, with a tentative D call TRBD1 (5 bases). Trimming shortened V by 7 bases and J by 5 bases, and 14 bases separated the two germline ends. This CDR3 has 13 amino acids. Looked up from germline, CDR1 is LGHNT and CDR2 is FRNRAP. The CDR3 here is CASVLGDGTEAFF. Written as DNA, the CDR3 is TGTGCTAGTGTCCTAGGGGATGGGACTGAAGCTTTCTTT.

This clonotype was observed a handful of times. The chain couples TRBV12-3 or TRBV12-4 to TRBJ1-1; D perhaps matches TRBD1 (5 bases). The CDR3 has 16 residues. V shed 0 bases and J shed 3 bases, with 14 bases lying between them. CDR3 in amino acids: CASSLAPRGSDTEAFF. The CDR3 coding sequence is TGTGCCAGCAGTTTAGCGCCTCGGGGGTCGGACACTGAAGCTTTCTTT.

This clonotype was counted a few times. The chain joins TRBV12-3 or TRBV12-4 to TRBJ1-5; maybe TRBD1 (5 bases). V lost 7 bases and J 6 bases, leaving 16 bases between the germline ends. This CDR3 is built from 14 residues. Here the CDR3 DNA reads TGTGCCAGCACTCCCGGGACGGAGACTCAGCCCCAGCATTTT. Its protein product is CASTPGTETQPQHF.

This clonotype showed up just a few times. CDR3 DNA: TGTGCCAGCAGCCGACCCGCTGGCGGCGAGGAGACCCAGTACTTC. It is translated as CASSRPAGGEETQYF. The V call is TRBV12-3 or TRBV12-4, the J call TRBJ2-5; D is uncertain. The ends were cut back, 6 bases at V and 5 bases at J, with 19 bases in the middle. The length of the CDR3 is 15 residues.

The rearrangement uses TRBV5-4 and TRBJ2-1, with a tentative D call TRBD1 (5 bases). The germline gives CDR1 SGHNT, CDR2 YYREEE (reference sequence). The CDR3 length is 16 residues. V gave up 0 bases and J gave up 0 bases, with 10 bases separating them. The chain's CDR3 is CASSLGQGGSYNEQFF. In DNA form, the CDR3 reads TGTGCCAGCAGCTTGGGGCAGGGCGGCTCCTACAATGAGCAGTTCTTC.

Only a few counts were recorded for this clonotype. This chain connects TRBV6-1 to TRBJ1-1; weak D call: TRBD1 (5 bases). V was cut by 10 bases and J by 5 bases, with 14 bases left in between. Germline loops: CDR1 MNHNS, CDR2 SASEGT. The CDR3 covers 12 residues. CDR3 DNA: TGTGCCACCACTTTGACAGTAACTGAAGCTTTCTTT. The encoded protein is CATTLTVTEAFF.

There are a few counts of this clonotype. V gene TRBV7-2 combines with J gene TRBJ1-2; 7 bases line up with TRBD1. The CDR3 contains 16 residues. CDR1 and CDR2 from the germline V gene are SGHTA and FQGNSA. V lost 5 bases to trimming and J lost 5 bases; unmatched junction nucleotides: 14. The CDR3 loop reads CASSPLATGIWYGYTF. CDR3 DNA sequence: TGTGCCAGCAGCCCCCTGGCGACAGGGATTTGGTATGGCTACACCTTC.

This clonotype has just a few counts. The chain is built from TRBV7-2 and TRBJ1-4; the D gene is possibly TRBD1 (5 bases). Germline V CDR1 and CDR2: SGHTA, FQGNSA. The CDR3 has 12 amino acids. V lost 5 bases and J lost 13, with 14 bases in between. CDR3 region: CASSPGLGGLFF. The CDR3, as DNA: TGTGCCAGCAGCCCAGGGCTAGGCGGACTGTTTTTT.

The V call is TRBV20-1, the J call TRBJ2-3; unclear D gene. The CDR3 sequence is 10 residues long. Trimming took off 5 bases at V and 1 base at J, with 1 base between the two ends. Germline assignment: CDR1 DFQATT and CDR2 SNEGSKA (reference sequence). This CDR3 is CSAGTDTQYF. The CDR3 coding sequence is TGCAGTGCTGGCACAGATACGCAGTATTTT.

This chain links TRBV7-2 with TRBJ1-5; weak D call: TRBD1 (6 bases). The CDR3 is 16 residues long. The ends were cut back, 3 bases at V and 0 bases at J, with 12 bases in the middle. Germline CDR1 and CDR2: SGHTA and FQGNSA. DNA for the CDR3: TGTGCCAGCAGCTTCGGAGGGGGGCGTAGCAATCAGCCCCAGCATTTT. Translating it yields CASSFGGGRSNQPQHF. Variable domain in full (rest from reference TRBV7-2 and TRBJ1-5): GAGVSQSPSNKVTEKGKDVELRCDPISGHTALYWYRQSLGQGLEFLIYFQGNSAPDKSGLPSDRFSAERTGGSVSTLTIQRTQQEDSAVYLCASSFGGGRSNQPQHFGDGTRLSIL.

The chain combines TRBV5-1 with TRBJ2-3; D unclear. CDR3 size: 14 residues. Trimming pared 7 bases from V and 3 bases from J, leaving 15 bases between. Germline V CDR1 and CDR2: SGHRS, YFSETQ. CDR3 protein: CASGVAGGTDTQYF. For the CDR3, the DNA is TGCGCCAGCGGGGTGGCAGGCGGAACAGATACGCAGTATTTT.

Only a few counts were recorded for this clonotype. This chain connects TRBV29-1 to TRBJ2-5; D is undetermined. CDR1 and CDR2 from the germline V gene are SQVTM and ANQGSEA. CDR3 length: 12 residues. The V end lost 5 bases, the J end lost 5 bases, and 12 bases lay between the germline ends. CDR3 region: CSVTGSEETQYF. The CDR3 bases are TGCAGCGTTACCGGGTCTGAGGAGACCCAGTACTTC.

The chain joins TRBV27 to TRBJ2-7; 8 positions match TRBD1. The J segment lost 1 base and the V segment lost 6 bases, leaving 2 bases of the junction unmatched. Germline assignment: CDR1 MNHEY and CDR2 SMNVEV (reference sequence). This CDR3 spans 13 amino acids. The CDR3 loop reads CASRRTGSYEQYV. DNA of the CDR3: TGTGCCAGCAGACGGACAGGGTCCTACGAGCAGTACGTC.

In this sample, this clonotype turned up a few times. The chain is built from TRBV12-3 or TRBV12-4 and TRBJ1-1, with D perhaps TRBD1 (5 bases). With 3 bases removed from V and 7 bases from J, the gap between germline ends came to 12 bases. The CDR3 extends over 13 amino acids. The CDR3 bases are TGTGCCAGCAGTTTTGAGGGACGGAGTGAAGCTTTCTTT. It yields the protein CASSFEGRSEAFF.

The chain is built from TRBV10-3 and TRBJ2-1; 10 nucleotides align to TRBD1. Trimming removed 6 bases from V and 10 bases from J; junction bases left unmatched: 9. This CDR3 is built from 14 residues. Germline V gives CDR1 ENHRY, CDR2 SYGVKD. The CDR3 sequence: CAIRGQGKLGEQFF. For the CDR3, the DNA is TGTGCCATCAGGGGACAGGGGAAACTGGGGGAGCAGTTCTTC.

This clonotype has only a few counts. The J gene is TRBJ1-5, the V gene TRBV5-5; D not resolved. V gave up 4 bases and J gave up 1 base, with 12 bases separating them. Germline CDR1 is SGHKS and CDR2 is YYEKEE (reference sequence). CDR3 length: 15 amino acids. This CDR3 reads CASSREGWSNQPQHF. The CDR3 DNA is TGTGCCAGCAGCCGAGAGGGTTGGAGCAATCAGCCCCAGCATTTT.

The rearrangement joins TRBV4-1 to TRBJ2-1; 11 bases agree with TRBD2. J was trimmed by 7 bases and V by 4 bases; bases with no gene match: 6. The CDR3 is 15 amino acids. Germline values: CDR1 MGHRA, CDR2 YSYEKL. The CDR3 coding sequence is TGCGCCAGCAGCCTAGCGGGGGGGCGTCGTAATGAGCAGTTCTTC. Translating it yields CASSLAGGRRNEQFF.

The chain recombines TRBV9 with TRBJ1-1, with TRBD1 matching 8 bases. This CDR3 region has 15 residues. With V trimmed by 3 bases and J by 3 bases, 7 bases remained unmatched. CDR1 and CDR2 (germline): SGDLS, YYNGEE. This CDR3 is CASSARQGRDTEAFF. The CDR3 nucleotides are TGTGCCAGCAGCGCTAGACAGGGGAGGGACACTGAAGCTTTCTTT.

In its sample, this clonotype was seen a few times. The chain carries TRBV20-1 and TRBJ2-5; D is possibly TRBD1 (6 bases). V was shortened by 1 base and J by 5 bases, with 23 bases between the two germline ends. Looked up from germline, CDR1 is DFQATT and CDR2 is SNEGSKA (reference sequence). CDR3 size: 17 residues. The CDR3 region is CSARVFPGRTVGETQYF. CDR3 DNA sequence: TGCAGTGCTAGAGTTTTCCCTGGCAGGACAGTGGGGGAGACCCAGTACTTC.

The chain employs TRBV5-1 and TRBJ2-7; 8 positions agree with TRBD1. This CDR3 is built from 14 residues. Looked up from germline, CDR1 is SGHRS and CDR2 is YFSETQ. V dropped 5 bases and J dropped 7; count of bases not matched to a gene: 11. CDR3 protein: CASSRTGPYPEQYV. The CDR3 DNA sequence: TGCGCCAGCAGTCGGACAGGGCCATATCCAGAGCAGTACGTC.

This clonotype was seen more than once but under ten times. The rearrangement uses TRBV7-3 and TRBJ2-1, with TRBD2 matching 7 bases. The length of the CDR3 is 12 residues. V trimming: 6 bases; J trimming: 10 bases; junction bases outside the gene matches: 6. Looked up from germline, CDR1 is SGHTA and CDR2 is FQGTGA. Here the CDR3 reads CASSKRGGEQFF. CDR3 DNA sequence: TGTGCCAGCAGTAAGAGGGGAGGGGAGCAGTTCTTC.

The rearrangement joins TRBV20-1 to TRBJ1-1, with D tentatively TRBD1 (5 bases). The V gene lost 6 bases and the J gene lost 1 base, with 18 bases spanning the gap. This CDR3 is 15 amino acids long. Germline CDR1 DFQATT, CDR2 SNEGSKA (reference sequence). CDR3 DNA: TGCAGTGCGGGAGGAGCAGGGAGGGCGAACACTGAAGCTTTCTTT. This sequence encodes CSAGGAGRANTEAFF.

This clonotype was counted only a few times. J is TRBJ1-3 and V is TRBV20-1; TRBD1 is a possible D gene (6 bases). CDR3 length equals 14 residues. The V gene lost 1 base and the J gene lost 4 bases, with 11 bases spanning the gap. In germline, CDR1 is DFQATT, CDR2 SNEGSKA (reference sequence). For the CDR3, the DNA is TGCAGTGCTAGAGGGGGGCCTGACGGAAACACCATATATTTT. It codes for CSARGGPDGNTIYF.

V gene TRBV6-4 combines with J gene TRBJ2-3, with no clear D. The CDR3 is made up of 15 amino acids. The V end lost 5 bases, the J end lost 0 bases, and 12 bases lay between the germline ends. The V gene's germline CDR1 is MRHNA and CDR2 SNTAGT. The CDR3 loop is CASSKKFHSTDTQYF. Written as DNA, the CDR3 is TGTGCCAGCAGTAAGAAATTCCATAGCACAGATACGCAGTATTTT.

The chain is built from TRBV11-3 and TRBJ2-1; TRBD2 matches at 15 bases. Germline V gene data show CDR1 as SGHNT and CDR2 as YENEEA. This CDR3 spans 15 amino acids. The V segment lost 0 bases and the J segment 13 bases; nucleotides outside the gene matches: 4. The CDR3 region has the DNA TGTGCCAGCAGCTTAGACGGACTAGCGGGGGGGAGCCAGTTCTTC. Protein product: CASSLDGLAGGSQFF.